The 25 T cell receptor beta chains given below trace back to one sample, sequenced in a study of response to subunit inactivated influenza vaccine. TCRdb redid the calling of the RT-PCR reads with MiXCR, one entry per CDR3 protein. This sample has about 830,000 distinct CDR3 sequences; around 18% occur once, and the top ten carry roughly 11%. Sequencing was performed on PBMCs from blood, taken around 5 days after vaccination. Source of these receptors: a man aged 45-65 years who received an inactivated influenza vaccine.

This clonotype was counted a few times. V and J are TRBV20-1 and TRBJ2-3, with D perhaps TRBD2 (5 bases). This CDR3 has 13 amino acids. The V end lost 5 bases, the J end lost 1 base, and 10 bases lay between the germline ends. The germline gives CDR1 DFQATT, CDR2 SNEGSKA (reference sequence). CDR3: CSASSGGTDTQYF. CDR3 sequence (DNA): TGCAGTGCTTCCAGCGGAGGCACAGATACGCAGTATTTT.

This clonotype was counted many times. This chain connects TRBV20-1 to TRBJ1-5, with D possibly TRBD1 on 5 matching bases. In germline, CDR1 is DFQATT, CDR2 SNEGSKA (reference sequence). Trimming took off 1 base at V and 1 base at J, with 11 bases between the two ends. This CDR3 has 15 amino acids. The CDR3: CSARGQMGSNQPQHF. As DNA, the CDR3 is TGCAGTGCTAGAGGACAGATGGGGAGCAATCAGCCCCAGCATTTT.

This clonotype came up a few times. The genes are TRBV18 and TRBJ2-3, with TRBD2 matching 15 bases. The V gene's germline CDR1 is KGHSH and CDR2 LQKENI. After removal of 2 bases from V and 0 bases from J, the junction contained 6 bases not matched to a gene. This CDR3 is 19 amino acids long. This CDR3 reads CASSPGLAGGPSSTDTQYF. DNA of the CDR3: TGTGCCAGCTCACCAGGACTAGCGGGAGGGCCATCTAGCACAGATACGCAGTATTTT.

Notes on this clonotype: A much bigger clone sits one base away, suggesting this may be a read error. The J gene is TRBJ2-1, the V gene TRBV28; D ambiguous. From germline, CDR1 is MDHEN and CDR2 SYDVKM. The CDR3 extends over 11 amino acids. V was pared by 6 bases and J by 8 bases, with 8 bases between. The chain's CDR3 is CASSPRYEQFF. CDR3 bases: TGTGCCAGCAGCCCCCGCTATGAGCAGTTCTTC.

This clonotype appeared a few times. The chain uses TRBV20-1 and TRBJ2-7, with D uncertain. Trimming stripped 4 bases from V and 5 bases from J, with 9 bases between. This CDR3 is built from 11 residues. CDR1 and CDR2 from the germline V gene are DFQATT and SNEGSKA (reference sequence). CDR3 sequence: CSATQWDEQYF. The CDR3 DNA follows: TGCAGTGCTACCCAGTGGGACGAGCAGTACTTC.

This rearrangement joins TRBV7-2 to TRBJ2-7; 7 nucleotides agree with TRBD2. Germline trimming cut 2 bases from V and 3 bases from J; bases unmatched to any gene: 7. This CDR3 has 15 amino acids. Germline V CDR1 and CDR2: SGHTA, FQGNSA. The CDR3 is CASSLWLADNYEQYF. DNA for the CDR3: TGTGCCAGCAGCTTATGGCTAGCGGATAACTACGAGCAGTACTTC.

The chain joins TRBV28 to TRBJ2-1; TRBD2 matches at 8 bases. The CDR3 extends over 16 amino acids. The V gene's germline CDR1 is MDHEN and CDR2 SYDVKM. V lost 5 bases to trimming and J lost 1 base; unmatched junction nucleotides: 7. The CDR3 DNA is TGTGCCAGCAGTCCAACTAGCGGTCCTTCCTACAATGAGCAGTTCTTC. Amino acids: CASSPTSGPSYNEQFF.

CDR3 DNA: TGCGCCAGCAGCTTGGAGTTAGGGGGCATCGTCAACAATGAGCAGTTCTTC. It specifies CASSLELGGIVNNEQFF. This chain connects TRBV5-1 to TRBJ2-1; 7 bases are shared with TRBD1. The V gene's germline CDR1 is SGHRS and CDR2 YFSETQ. This CDR3 comprises 17 residues. The ends lost 0 bases at V and 5 bases at J; junction bases unmatched: 11.

The rearrangement uses TRBV29-1 and TRBJ2-2; 7 positions match TRBD2. CDR3 length equals 12 residues. Germline assignment: CDR1 SQVTM and CDR2 ANQGSEA. This CDR3 reads CSSGGGGGELFF. CDR3 DNA sequence: TGCAGTAGCGGAGGCGGGGGCGGGGAGCTGTTTTTT.

This clonotype was detected a few times. The chain uses TRBV4-3 and TRBJ2-5, with TRBD2 identical over 8 bases. With 4 bases clipped from V and 5 bases from J, the junction kept 9 bases outside the gene matches. The germline V gene has CDR1 LGHNA and CDR2 YSLEER. The CDR3 runs 15 residues. As DNA, the CDR3 is TGCGCCAGCAGCCGATCGCTCGGGGGGGGCGAGACCCAGTACTTC. The encoded protein is CASSRSLGGGETQYF.

The rearrangement links TRBV20-1 to TRBJ2-7; D not certain. The CDR3 runs to 14 residues. Germline-derived CDR1 and CDR2 are DFQATT and SNEGSKA (reference sequence). V lost 3 bases, J lost 1 base, and 13 bases lay in between. CDR3 coding DNA: TGCAGTGCTAGTCCCCACGGGCCGTCCTACGAGCAGTACTTC. Encoded protein: CSASPHGPSYEQYF.

In this sample, this clonotype turned up a few times. The chain links TRBV6-1 to TRBJ2-1; TRBD1 agrees at 8 bases. The length of the CDR3 is 14 residues. The V and J ends lost 8 bases and 2 bases, in that order; junction bases with no gene match: 5. Germline V CDR1 and CDR2: MNHNS, SASEGT. The CDR3 DNA sequence: TGTGCCAGCGGGAGGACAGGGCCCTACAATGAGCAGTTCTTC. Amino acids: CASGRTGPYNEQFF.

This clonotype was seen a few times. The chain has TRBV10-3 and TRBJ2-3; 7 nucleotides align to TRBD2. This CDR3 spans 15 amino acids. The V gene end was trimmed by 4 bases and the J gene end by 8 bases; junction bases not matched to a gene: 12. Germline CDR1 is ENHRY and CDR2 is SYGVKD. The CDR3 protein is CAISGGGNPASTQYF. The DNA for the CDR3 is TGTGCCATCAGTGGGGGGGGGAACCCAGCCAGTACGCAGTATTTT.

This clonotype was seen a handful of times. DNA for the CDR3: TGTGCCAGCAGTCCACTGGGACAGGGAAATTCACCCCTCCACTTT. This gives the protein CASSPLGQGNSPLHF. This chain connects TRBV12-3 or TRBV12-4 to TRBJ1-6; 9 bases map to TRBD1. This CDR3 has 15 residues. J gave up 7 bases and V 5 bases, and 6 bases lay outside the gene matches.

The rearrangement links TRBV28 to TRBJ2-1; either TRBD1 or TRBD2 may supply D (6 bases each). The CDR3 sequence is 16 residues long. CDR1 is MDHEN and CDR2 is SYDVKM in the germline V gene. The ends were cut back, 1 base at V and 11 bases at J, with 21 bases in the middle. The CDR3 sequence is CASSLSHIGSRGKQFF. As DNA, the CDR3 is TGTGCCAGCAGTTTATCCCACATCGGGAGTAGGGGGAAGCAGTTCTTC.

There are a few counts of this clonotype. This chain connects TRBV7-2 to TRBJ2-7; D assignment may be TRBD1 or TRBD2 (5 bases each). Germline V gene data show CDR1 as SGHTA and CDR2 as FQGNSA. With 4 bases removed from V and 2 bases from J, the gap between germline ends came to 15 bases. The CDR3 extends over 15 amino acids. The CDR3 DNA reads TGTGCCAGCAGCTACACCGGGACGGTTCCCTACGAGCAGTACTTC. Translated: CASSYTGTVPYEQYF.

At least ten counts were recorded for this clonotype. This chain uses TRBV18 with TRBJ2-1, with TRBD1 identical over 9 bases. V dropped 3 bases and J dropped 7; count of bases not matched to a gene: 10. CDR1 and CDR2 from the germline V gene are KGHSH and LQKENI. CDR3 length equals 16 residues. The CDR3 region is CASSPFGQGLVNEQFF. DNA of the CDR3: TGTGCCAGCTCACCCTTCGGACAGGGGCTGGTGAATGAGCAGTTCTTC.

The chain links TRBV28 to TRBJ2-7; perhaps TRBD2 as D (6 bases). Trimming left V 3 bases short and J 6 bases short, with 15 bases between. The CDR3 runs to 14 residues. Germline V gene sequence: CDR1 MDHEN, CDR2 SYDVKM. Written as DNA, the CDR3 is TGTGCCAGCAGTTTTCAGGGCCGGCGGGGCGAGCAGTACTTC. Translating gives CASSFQGRRGEQYF.

This clonotype was observed at least ten times. V is TRBV29-1 and J is TRBJ2-7; perhaps TRBD1 as D (5 bases). The germline V and J ends were trimmed by 2 bases and 2 bases, with 7 bases remaining between them. CDR3 size: 12 residues. Looked up from germline, CDR1 is SQVTM and CDR2 is ANQGSEA. CDR3 sequence (DNA): TGCAGCGTTGAAAGGGGTCCCTACGAGCAGTACTTC. Encoded protein: CSVERGPYEQYF.

This clonotype was observed at least ten times. The V call is TRBV20-1, the J call TRBJ2-3; TRBD2 agrees at 8 bases. This CDR3 has 16 amino acids. Looked up from germline, CDR1 is DFQATT and CDR2 is SNEGSKA (reference sequence). Losses at the gene ends were 6 bases for V and 3 bases for J; bases not matched to a gene: 14. CDR3 coding DNA: TGCAGTGCAACCCTAAAGGGGGGCGGGAGGACAGATACGCAGTATTTT. Its protein product is CSATLKGGGRTDTQYF.

This clonotype was detected a few times. This chain connects TRBV29-1 to TRBJ2-1; D is unclear. In germline, CDR1 is SQVTM, CDR2 ANQGSEA. This CDR3 is 13 amino acids long. V was clipped by 4 bases and J by 5 bases, with 12 bases between them. Here the CDR3 DNA reads TGCAGCGTTGTAGGTCGGTTCCACAATGAGCAGTTCTTC. This translates into CSVVGRFHNEQFF.

The chain is built from TRBV7-6 and TRBJ2-5, with 11 bases aligning to TRBD2. The V segment lost 6 bases and the J segment 5 bases; nucleotides outside the gene matches: 8. CDR3 length: 15 residues. Germline lookup yields CDR1 SGHVS and CDR2 FNYEAQ. In DNA form, the CDR3 reads TGTGCCAGCAGACTCACTAGCGGGGGCGTGGAGACCCAGTACTTC. It yields the protein CASRLTSGGVETQYF.

This clonotype has just a few counts. The chain is built from TRBV28 and TRBJ2-1; 8 bases are shared with TRBD2. Germline assignment: CDR1 MDHEN and CDR2 SYDVKM. Trimming at V came to 7 bases and at J to 4 bases, leaving 6 bases not matched to a gene. This CDR3 has 14 amino acids. The CDR3 bases are TGTGCCAGCACCGCTAGCGGGCCGTACAATGAGCAGTTCTTC. This encodes CASTASGPYNEQFF. The whole variable domain, remainder taken from reference TRBV28 and TRBJ2-1, is DVKVTQSSRYLVKRTGEKVFLECVQDMDHENMFWYRQDPGLGLRLIYFSYDVKMKEKGDIPEGYSVSREKKERFSLILESASTNQTSMYLCASTASGPYNEQFFGPGTRLTVL.

This clonotype was picked up many times. This chain links TRBV7-9 with TRBJ2-7; D not certain. This CDR3 comprises 14 residues. Germline values: CDR1 SEHNR, CDR2 FQNEAQ (reference sequence). The V end lost 2 bases, the J end lost 2 bases, and 10 bases lay between the germline ends. CDR3 region: CASSLSGSTYEQYF. CDR3 DNA sequence: TGTGCCAGCAGCTTATCGGGCAGTACCTACGAGCAGTACTTC.

This clonotype has a handful of counts. The chain uses TRBV4-3 and TRBJ2-3; D tentatively reads TRBD1 or TRBD2 (6 bases each). This CDR3 is 16 amino acids long. V gave up 3 bases and J gave up 6 bases, with 19 bases separating them. Looked up from germline, CDR1 is LGHNA and CDR2 is YSLEER. This chain's CDR3 is CASSQMGGVQWDTQYF. The CDR3 region has the DNA TGCGCCAGCAGCCAGATGGGGGGCGTACAATGGGATACGCAGTATTTT.